This T cell receptor beta chain came from a study of cytomegalovirus exposure and HLA in healthy donors. CDR3 length: 16 amino acids. Per the germline V gene, CDR1 is SGDLS and CDR2 is YYNGEE. Trimming pared 3 bases from V and 3 bases from J, leaving 15 bases between. The protocol was immunoSEQ multiplex PCR, while the TCRdb copy is restricted to in-frame clones and leaves out a portion. The sample carries approximately 60,000 clones, approximately 95% recorded once. General study results and limits: The classifier was said to identify cytomegalovirus status with high specificity and sensitivity. The study labeled fewer than 200 TCR beta chains cytomegalovirus-associated.

Donors were drawn from the approximately 120-subject validation cohort, separate from the approximately 620-subject first cohort. As to this clone: Its antigen is unknown.

V and J are TRBV9 and TRBJ2-2; a possible D gene is TRBD2 (5 bases). The receptor's source is a woman younger than 30 in good health and CMV-seronegative. The sequencing sample was made of PBMCs. The CDR3 loop is CASSGPRGTHTGELFF. The CDR3 DNA reads as TGTGCCAGCAGCGGCCCCCGGGGAACCCACACCGGGGAGCTGTTTTTT.